These T cell receptor beta chains were read from a single sample in a study of cytomegalovirus exposure and HLA in healthy donors. Some clones are missing from TCRdb's copy, which holds only in-frame ones; the method was immunoSEQ multiplex PCR. The sample includes over 150,000 clones, about 65% of them seen just once. The sequenced sample was PBMCs. Receptor source: a woman in her 30s in good health and CMV-seronegative. Each CDR3 is given with its conserved first and last residue. The D gene is left open where the match is weak. A row's size may be missing; if present it is once, few, many or a size class.

14	TRBV10-2	TRBJ1-5	NA	NA	TGCGCCAGTACCGGGACAAGGCAGGGTCAGCCCCAGCATTTT	CASTGTRQGQPQHF
13	TRBV19	TRBJ1-6	NA	TRBD1	TGCGTCCGGGGACAGCGATATAATTCACCCCTCCACTTT	CVRGQRYNSPLHF
17	TRBV11-2	TRBJ2-2	few	TRBD2	TGTGCCAGCAGCTTAGATTGGCTAGCGGGGAGGACCGGGGAGCTGTTTTTT	CASSLDWLAGRTGELFF
11	TRBV20-1	TRBJ2-3	NA	TRBD2	TGCAGTGCCTCGACTAGCCTTGGGCAGTATTTT	CSASTSLGQYF
14	TRBV5-1	TRBJ2-5	NA	NA	TGCGCCACCTTACTTTGTAGGGGGCAAGAGACCCAGTACTTC	CATLLCRGQETQYF
14	TRBV5-1	TRBJ1-3	NA	NA	TGCGCCAGCAGCGATCCGGGCTCTGGAAACACCATATATTTT	CASSDPGSGNTIYF
15	TRBV30	TRBJ2-5	NA	TRBD1	TGTGCCTGGAGTGTCTCCGGGACAGGGGGGGAGACCCAGTACTTC	CAWSVSGTGGETQYF
15	TRBV5-5	TRBJ2-5	NA	NA	TGTGCCAGCAGCTTGGGGGCGGGGGCCCAAGAGACCCAGTACTTC	CASSLGAGAQETQYF
15	TRBV5-4	TRBJ1-1	few	NA	TGTGCCAGCAGCTTGGAATTGGGAGGGGACGCTGAAGCTTTCTTT	CASSLELGGDAEAFF
11	TRBV6-5	TRBJ1-4	few	NA	TGTGCCAGCAGGTCGTATGAAAAACTGTTTTTT	CASRSYEKLFF
14	TRBV29-1	TRBJ2-5	NA	TRBD2	TGCAGCGTTGGGATCAGCGGGAGCGGAGAGACCCAGTACTTC	CSVGISGSGETQYF
17	TRBV2	TRBJ2-1	NA	TRBD2	TGTGCCAGCAGTAAAACACGGACTAGCGGGGATAGGGGTGAGCAGTTCTTC	CASSKTRTSGDRGEQFF
15	TRBV10-3	TRBJ2-7	NA	NA	TGTGCCATCAGTGAATCTTTCGGGAGTTCCTACGAGCAGTACTTC	CAISESFGSSYEQYF
15	TRBV4-1	TRBJ2-7	NA	TRBD2	TGCGCCAGCAGCCACCTAGGGACTAGTGGTTCCGAGCAGTACTTC	CASSHLGTSGSEQYF
15	TRBV2	TRBJ2-6	NA	NA	TGTGCCAGCAGTGTTCTAGCATCTGGGGCCAACGTCCTGACTTTC	CASSVLASGANVLTF